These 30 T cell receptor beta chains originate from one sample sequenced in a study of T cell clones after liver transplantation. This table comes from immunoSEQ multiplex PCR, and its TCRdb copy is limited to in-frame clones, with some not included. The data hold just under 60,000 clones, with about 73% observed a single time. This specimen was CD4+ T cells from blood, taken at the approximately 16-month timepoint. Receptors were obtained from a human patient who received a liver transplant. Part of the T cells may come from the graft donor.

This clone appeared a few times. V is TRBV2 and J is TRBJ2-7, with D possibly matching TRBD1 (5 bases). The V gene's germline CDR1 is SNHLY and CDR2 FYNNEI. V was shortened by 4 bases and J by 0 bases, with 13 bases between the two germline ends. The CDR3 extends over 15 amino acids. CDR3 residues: CASSARTSASYEQYF. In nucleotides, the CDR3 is TGTGCCAGCAGTGCCCGGACATCCGCCTCCTACGAGCAGTACTTC.

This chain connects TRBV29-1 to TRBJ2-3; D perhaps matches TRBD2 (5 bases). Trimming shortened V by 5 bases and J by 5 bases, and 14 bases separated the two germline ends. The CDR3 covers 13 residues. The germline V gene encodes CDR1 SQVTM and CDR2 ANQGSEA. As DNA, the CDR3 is TGCAGCGTTTGTCGGGGAACTATAGATACGCAGTATTTT. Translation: CSVCRGTIDTQYF.

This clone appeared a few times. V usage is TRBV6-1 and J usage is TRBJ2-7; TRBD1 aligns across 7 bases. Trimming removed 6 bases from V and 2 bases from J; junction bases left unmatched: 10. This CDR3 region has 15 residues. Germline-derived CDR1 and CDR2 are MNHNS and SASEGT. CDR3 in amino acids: CASRQPGGSAYEQYF. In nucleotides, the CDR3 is TGTGCCAGCAGGCAACCAGGGGGTTCCGCCTACGAGCAGTACTTC.

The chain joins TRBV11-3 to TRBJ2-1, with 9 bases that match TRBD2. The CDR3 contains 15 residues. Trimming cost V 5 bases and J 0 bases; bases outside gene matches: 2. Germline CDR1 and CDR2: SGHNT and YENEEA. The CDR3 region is CASSRSGSSYNEQFF. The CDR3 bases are TGTGCCAGCAGCCGTAGCGGGAGCTCCTACAATGAGCAGTTCTTC. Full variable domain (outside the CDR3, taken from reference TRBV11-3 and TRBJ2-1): EAGVVQSPRYKIIEKKQPVAFWCNPISGHNTLYWYLQNLGQGPELLIRYENEEAVDDSQLPKDRFSAERLKGVDSTLKIQPAELGDSAVYLCASSRSGSSYNEQFFGPGTRLTVL.

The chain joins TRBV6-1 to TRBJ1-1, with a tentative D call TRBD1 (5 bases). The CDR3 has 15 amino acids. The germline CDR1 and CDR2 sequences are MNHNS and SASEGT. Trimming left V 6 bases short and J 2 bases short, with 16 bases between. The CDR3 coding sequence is TGTGCCAGCAGGTCCCAGGACACCTCAAACACTGAAGCTTTCTTT. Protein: CASRSQDTSNTEAFF.

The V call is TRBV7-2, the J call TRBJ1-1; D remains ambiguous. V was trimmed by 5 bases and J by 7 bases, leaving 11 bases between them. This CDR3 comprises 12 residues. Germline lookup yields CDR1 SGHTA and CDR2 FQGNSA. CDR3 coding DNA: TGTGCCAGCAGCCTGCCTTGGAGTGAAGCTTTCTTT. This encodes CASSLPWSEAFF.

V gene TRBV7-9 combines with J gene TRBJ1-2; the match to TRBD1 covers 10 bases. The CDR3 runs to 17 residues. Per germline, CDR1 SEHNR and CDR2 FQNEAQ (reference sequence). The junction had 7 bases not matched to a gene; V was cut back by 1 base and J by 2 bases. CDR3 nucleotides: TGTGCCAGCAGCTTAGGGGACAGGGGAGGTCGGAACTATGGCTACACCTTC. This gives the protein CASSLGDRGGRNYGYTF. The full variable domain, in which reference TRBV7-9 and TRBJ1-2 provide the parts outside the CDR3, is DTGVSQNPRHKITKRGQNVTFRCDPISEHNRLYWYRQTLGQGPEFLTYFQNEAQLEKSRLLSDRFSAERPKGSFSTLEIQRTEQGDSAMYLCASSLGDRGGRNYGYTFGSGTRLTVV.

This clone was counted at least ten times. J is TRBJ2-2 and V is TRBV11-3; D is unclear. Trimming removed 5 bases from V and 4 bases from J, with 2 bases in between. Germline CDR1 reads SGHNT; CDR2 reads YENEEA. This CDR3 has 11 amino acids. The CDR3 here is CASSITGELFF. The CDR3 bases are TGTGCCAGCAGCATCACCGGGGAGCTGTTTTTT.

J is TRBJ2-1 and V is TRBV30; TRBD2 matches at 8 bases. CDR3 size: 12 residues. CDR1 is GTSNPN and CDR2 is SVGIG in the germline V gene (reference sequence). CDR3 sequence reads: CGVSGGYNEQFF. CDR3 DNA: TGTGGAGTGAGCGGGGGTTACAATGAGCAGTTCTTC.

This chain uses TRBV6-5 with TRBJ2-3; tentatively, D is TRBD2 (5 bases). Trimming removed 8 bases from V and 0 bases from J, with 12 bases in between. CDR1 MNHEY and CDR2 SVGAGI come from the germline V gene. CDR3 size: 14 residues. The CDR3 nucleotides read TGTGCCAGCTTTGAGGGCAGAAGCACAGATACGCAGTATTTT. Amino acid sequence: CASFEGRSTDTQYF.

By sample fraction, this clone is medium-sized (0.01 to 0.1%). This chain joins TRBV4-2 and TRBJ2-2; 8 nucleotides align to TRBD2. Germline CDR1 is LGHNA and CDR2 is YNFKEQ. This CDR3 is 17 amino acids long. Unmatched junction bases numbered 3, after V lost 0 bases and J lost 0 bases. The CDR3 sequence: CASSQETSGANTGELFF. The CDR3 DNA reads TGTGCCAGCAGCCAAGAAACTAGCGGCGCGAACACCGGGGAGCTGTTTTTT.

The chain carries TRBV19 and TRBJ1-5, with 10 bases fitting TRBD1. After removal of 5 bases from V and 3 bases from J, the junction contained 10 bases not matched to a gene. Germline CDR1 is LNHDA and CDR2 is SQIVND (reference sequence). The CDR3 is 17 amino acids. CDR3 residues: CASSSPGTGVFNQPQHF. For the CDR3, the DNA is TGTGCCAGTAGTTCCCCCGGGACAGGGGTTTTCAATCAGCCCCAGCATTTT.

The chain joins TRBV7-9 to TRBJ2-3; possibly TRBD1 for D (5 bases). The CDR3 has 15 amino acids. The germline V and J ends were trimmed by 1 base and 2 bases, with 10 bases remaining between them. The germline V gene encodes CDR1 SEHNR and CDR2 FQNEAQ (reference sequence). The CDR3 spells CASSLGQGFTDTQYF. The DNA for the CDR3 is TGTGCCAGCAGCTTAGGGCAGGGCTTCACAGATACGCAGTATTTT.

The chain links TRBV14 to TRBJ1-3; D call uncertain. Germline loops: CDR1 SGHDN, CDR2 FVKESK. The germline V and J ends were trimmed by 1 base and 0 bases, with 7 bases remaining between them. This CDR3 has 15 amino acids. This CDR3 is CASSQGLSSGNTIYF. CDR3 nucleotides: TGTGCCAGCAGCCAAGGTCTCAGCTCTGGAAACACCATATATTTT.

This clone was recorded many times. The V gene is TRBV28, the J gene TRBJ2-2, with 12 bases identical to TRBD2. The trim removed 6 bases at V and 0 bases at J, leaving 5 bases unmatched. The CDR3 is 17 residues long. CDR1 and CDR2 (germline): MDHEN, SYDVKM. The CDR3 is CASSLRTSGANTGELFF. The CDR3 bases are TGTGCCAGCAGCTTGAGGACTAGCGGGGCGAACACCGGGGAGCTGTTTTTT. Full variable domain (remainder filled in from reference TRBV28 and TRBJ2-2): DVKVTQSSRYLVKRTGEKVFLECVQDMDHENMFWYRQDPGLGLRLIYFSYDVKMKEKGDIPEGYSVSREKKERFSLILESASTNQTSMYLCASSLRTSGANTGELFFGEGSRLTVL.

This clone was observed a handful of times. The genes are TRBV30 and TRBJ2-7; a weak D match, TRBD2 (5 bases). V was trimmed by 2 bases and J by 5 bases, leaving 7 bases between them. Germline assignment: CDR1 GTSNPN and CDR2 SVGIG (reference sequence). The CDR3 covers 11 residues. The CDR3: CAWSFGDEQYF. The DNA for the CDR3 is TGTGCCTGGAGTTTCGGGGACGAGCAGTACTTC.

CDR3 bases: TGTGCCACCCGGACAGGGGGTTCTGACGAGCAGTACGTC. It codes for CATRTGGSDEQYV. J is TRBJ2-7 and V is TRBV6-6; 10 bases match TRBD1. The CDR3 has 13 residues. Per germline, CDR1 MNHNY and CDR2 SVGAGI (reference sequence). Trimming removed 10 bases from V and 5 bases from J; junction bases left unmatched: 8.

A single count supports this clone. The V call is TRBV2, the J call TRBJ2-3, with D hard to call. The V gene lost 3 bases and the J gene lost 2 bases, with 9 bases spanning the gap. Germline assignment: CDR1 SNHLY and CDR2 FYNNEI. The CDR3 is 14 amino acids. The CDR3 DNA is TGTGCCAGCAGTGATCGGGTCCCCACAGATACGCAGTATTTT. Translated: CASSDRVPTDTQYF. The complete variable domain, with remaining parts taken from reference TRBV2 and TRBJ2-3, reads EPEVTQTPSHQVTQMGQEVILRCVPISNHLYFYWYRQILGQKVEFLVSFYNNEISEKSEIFDDQFSVERPDGSNFTLKIRSTKLEDSAMYFCASSDRVPTDTQYFGPGTRLTVL.

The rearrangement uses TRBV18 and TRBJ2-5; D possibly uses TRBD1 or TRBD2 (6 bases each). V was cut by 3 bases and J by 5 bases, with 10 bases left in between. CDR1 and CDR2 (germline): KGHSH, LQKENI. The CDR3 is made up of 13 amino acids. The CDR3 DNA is TGTGCCAGCTCACCGCAGGGGAGGGAGACCCAGTACTTC. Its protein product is CASSPQGRETQYF.

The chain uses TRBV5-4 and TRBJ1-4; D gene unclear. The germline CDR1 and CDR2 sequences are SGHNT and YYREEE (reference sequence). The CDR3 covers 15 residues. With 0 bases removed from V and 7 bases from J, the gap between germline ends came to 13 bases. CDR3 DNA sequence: TGTGCCAGCAGCTTGGATTTCGGGTTTGGTGAAAAACTGTTTTTT. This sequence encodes CASSLDFGFGEKLFF. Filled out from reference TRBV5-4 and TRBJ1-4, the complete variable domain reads ETGVTQSPTHLIKTRGQQVTLRCSSQSGHNTVSWYQQALGQGPQFIFQYYREEENGRGNFPPRFSGLQFPNYSSELNVNALELDDSALYLCASSLDFGFGEKLFFGSGTQLSVL.

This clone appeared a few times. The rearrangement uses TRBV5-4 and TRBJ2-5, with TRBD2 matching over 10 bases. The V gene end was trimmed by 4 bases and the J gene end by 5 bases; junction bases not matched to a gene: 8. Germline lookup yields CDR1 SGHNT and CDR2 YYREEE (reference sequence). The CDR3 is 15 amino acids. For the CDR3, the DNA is TGTGCCAGCAGCCCCTTAGCGGGAGGTGGTGAGACCCAGTACTTC. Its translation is CASSPLAGGGETQYF. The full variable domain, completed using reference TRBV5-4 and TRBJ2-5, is ETGVTQSPTHLIKTRGQQVTLRCSSQSGHNTVSWYQQALGQGPQFIFQYYREEENGRGNFPPRFSGLQFPNYSSELNVNALELDDSALYLCASSPLAGGGETQYFGPGTRLLVL.

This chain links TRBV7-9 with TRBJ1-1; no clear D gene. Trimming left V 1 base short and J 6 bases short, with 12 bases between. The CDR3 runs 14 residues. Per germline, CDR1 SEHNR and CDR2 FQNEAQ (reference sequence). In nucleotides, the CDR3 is TGTGCCAGCAGCTTAGGTGGTGATTTCCCTGAAGCTTTCTTT. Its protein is CASSLGGDFPEAFF. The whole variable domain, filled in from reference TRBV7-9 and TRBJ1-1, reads DTGVSQNPRHKITKRGQNVTFRCDPISEHNRLYWYRQTLGQGPEFLTYFQNEAQLEKSRLLSDRFSAERPKGSFSTLEIQRTEQGDSAMYLCASSLGGDFPEAFFGQGTRLTVV.

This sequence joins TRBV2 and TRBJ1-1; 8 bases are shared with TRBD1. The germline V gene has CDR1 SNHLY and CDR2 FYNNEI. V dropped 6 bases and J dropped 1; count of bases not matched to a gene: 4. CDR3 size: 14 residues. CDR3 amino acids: CASSRQGSNTEAFF. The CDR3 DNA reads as TGTGCCAGCAGCAGACAGGGGTCGAACACTGAAGCTTTCTTT.

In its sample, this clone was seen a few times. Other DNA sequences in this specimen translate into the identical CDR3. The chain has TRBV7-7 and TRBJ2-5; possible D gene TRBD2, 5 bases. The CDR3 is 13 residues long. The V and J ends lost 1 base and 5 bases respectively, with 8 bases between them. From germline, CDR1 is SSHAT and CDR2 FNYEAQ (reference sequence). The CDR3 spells CASSLERGETQYF. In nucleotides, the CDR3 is TGTGCCAGCAGCTTAGAAAGAGGGGAGACCCAGTACTTC.

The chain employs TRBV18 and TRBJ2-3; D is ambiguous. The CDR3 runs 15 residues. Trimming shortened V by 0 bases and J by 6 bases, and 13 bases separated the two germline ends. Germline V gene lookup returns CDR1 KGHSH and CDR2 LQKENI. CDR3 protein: CASSPPGSNGDTQYF. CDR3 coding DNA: TGTGCCAGCTCACCACCGGGCAGCAACGGGGATACGCAGTATTTT.

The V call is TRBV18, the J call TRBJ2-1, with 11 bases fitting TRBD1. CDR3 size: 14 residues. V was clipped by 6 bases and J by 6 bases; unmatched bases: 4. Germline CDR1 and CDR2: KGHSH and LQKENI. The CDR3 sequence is CASSPGQGGNEQFF. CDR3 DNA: TGTGCCAGCTCTCCGGGACAGGGGGGCAATGAGCAGTTCTTC.

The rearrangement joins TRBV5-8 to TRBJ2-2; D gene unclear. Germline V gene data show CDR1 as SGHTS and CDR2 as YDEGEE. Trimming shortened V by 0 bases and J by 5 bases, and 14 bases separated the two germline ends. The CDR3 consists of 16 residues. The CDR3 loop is CASSLVPSTTTGELFF. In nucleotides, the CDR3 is TGTGCCAGCAGCTTGGTTCCTTCCACTACGACCGGGGAGCTGTTTTTT.

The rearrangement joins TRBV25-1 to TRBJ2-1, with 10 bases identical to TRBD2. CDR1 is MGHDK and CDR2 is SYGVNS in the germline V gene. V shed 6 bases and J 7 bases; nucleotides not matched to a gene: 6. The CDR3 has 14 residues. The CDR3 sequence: CASSSSGSINEQFF. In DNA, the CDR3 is TGTGCCAGCAGCTCTAGCGGGAGTATAAATGAGCAGTTCTTC.

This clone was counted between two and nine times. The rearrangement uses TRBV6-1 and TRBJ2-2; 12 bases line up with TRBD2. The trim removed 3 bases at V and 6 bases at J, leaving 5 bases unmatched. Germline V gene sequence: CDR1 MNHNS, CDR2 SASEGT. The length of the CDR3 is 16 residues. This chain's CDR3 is CASSERLAGVAGELFF. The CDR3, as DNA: TGTGCCAGCAGTGAGCGACTAGCGGGAGTGGCCGGGGAGCTGTTTTTT.

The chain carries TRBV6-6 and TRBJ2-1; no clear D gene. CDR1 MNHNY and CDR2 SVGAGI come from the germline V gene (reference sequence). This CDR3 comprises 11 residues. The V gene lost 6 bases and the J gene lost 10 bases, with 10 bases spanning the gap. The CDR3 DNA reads TGTGCCAGCAGCCCTCTGGGGGAGCAGTTCTTC. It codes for CASSPLGEQFF.